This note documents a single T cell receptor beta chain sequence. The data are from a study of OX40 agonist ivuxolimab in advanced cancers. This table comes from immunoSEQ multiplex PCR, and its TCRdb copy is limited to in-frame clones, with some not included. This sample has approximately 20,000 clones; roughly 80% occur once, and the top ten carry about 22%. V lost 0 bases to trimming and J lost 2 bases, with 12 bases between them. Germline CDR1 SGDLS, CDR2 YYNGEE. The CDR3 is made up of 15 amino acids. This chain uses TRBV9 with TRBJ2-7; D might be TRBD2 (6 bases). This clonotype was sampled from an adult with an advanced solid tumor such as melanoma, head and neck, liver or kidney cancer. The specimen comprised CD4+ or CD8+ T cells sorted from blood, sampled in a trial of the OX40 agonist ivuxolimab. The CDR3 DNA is TGTGCCAGCAGCGTAGAGGAGGGGCTTCCCTACGAGCAGTACTTC. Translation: CASSVEEGLPYEQYF.